Following are 20 T cell receptor beta chains from one sample sequenced in a study of CD8 T cells in ankylosing spondylitis. No cognate antigen is known for these TCRs. Notes on the study in general: Apparently characteristic of ankylosing spondylitis blood was a TCR beta motif (eight highly homologous variants).

Via MiXCR, TCRdb re-called the 5' RACE reads, giving one row per CDR3 protein. The sample lists 670,000 or so distinct CDR3 sequences; around 17% were seen once. Input material: blood, either unsorted or a sorted T cell fraction (not recorded which). The receptors shown here come from a male donor with ankylosing spondylitis.

The V call is TRBV7-2, the J call TRBJ2-2; 8 nucleotides agree with TRBD1. CDR3 length equals 15 residues. From germline, CDR1 is SGHTA and CDR2 FQGNSA. Unmatched junction bases numbered 6, after V lost 5 bases and J lost 4 bases. The CDR3 loop is CASSPTGVGTGELFF. For the CDR3, the DNA is TGTGCCAGCAGCCCGACAGGGGTGGGCACCGGGGAGCTGTTTTTT.

V gene TRBV4-3 combines with J gene TRBJ2-7; a weak D match, TRBD2 (6 bases). V lost 0 bases to trimming and J lost 2 bases, with 14 bases between them. The germline V gene encodes CDR1 LGHNA and CDR2 YSLEER. The CDR3 runs to 16 residues. The CDR3 loop reads CASSQEVADGTYEQYF. DNA of the CDR3: TGCGCCAGCAGCCAAGAAGTAGCGGACGGAACCTACGAGCAGTACTTC.

The chain couples TRBV27 to TRBJ2-6; TRBD1 might be the D (5 bases). The CDR3 spans 15 residues. Trimming stripped 2 bases from V and 4 bases from J, with 9 bases between. Germline CDR1 MNHEY, CDR2 SMNVEV (reference sequence). CDR3 sequence: CASSLIGVGANVLTF. CDR3 bases: TGTGCCAGCAGTTTAATAGGGGTCGGGGCCAACGTCCTGACTTTC.

This clonotype occurred a few times. The gene calls are TRBV6-1 and TRBJ1-1; TRBD1 aligns across 8 bases. The V and J ends lost 5 bases and 3 bases, in that order; junction bases with no gene match: 8. The CDR3 covers 15 residues. The germline V gene encodes CDR1 MNHNS and CDR2 SASEGT. CDR3 region: CASSTTGAGDTEAFF. CDR3 in DNA: TGTGCCAGCAGTACGACAGGGGCTGGGGACACTGAAGCTTTCTTT.

The chain has TRBV5-1 and TRBJ1-3, with a weak D call TRBD1 (6 bases). V was clipped by 0 bases and J by 0 bases, with 13 bases between them. Germline CDR1 reads SGHRS; CDR2 reads YFSETQ. The CDR3 extends over 17 amino acids. CDR3 in amino acids: CASSLEGDTSSGNTIYF. CDR3 in DNA: TGCGCCAGCAGCTTGGAGGGGGACACGAGCTCTGGAAACACCATATATTTT.

The chain employs TRBV11-3 and TRBJ2-1; no clear D. The CDR3 contains 16 residues. V lost 4 bases to trimming and J lost 0 bases, with 13 bases between them. Germline lookup yields CDR1 SGHNT and CDR2 YENEEA. The CDR3 is CASSSAGWSSYNEQFF. The CDR3 DNA is TGTGCCAGCAGCTCCGCCGGCTGGAGCTCCTACAATGAGCAGTTCTTC.

This clonotype was observed a few times. The gene calls are TRBV28 and TRBJ2-1, with 9 bases fitting TRBD2. The V segment lost 6 bases and the J segment 6 bases; nucleotides outside the gene matches: 15. Germline V gives CDR1 MDHEN, CDR2 SYDVKM. The CDR3 runs to 17 residues. The CDR3 protein is CASRTSGASRTGNEQFF. CDR3 nucleotides: TGTGCCAGCAGGACTAGCGGAGCGTCGCGGACGGGCAATGAGCAGTTCTTC.

V usage is TRBV28 and J usage is TRBJ2-7, with D perhaps assigned TRBD1 or TRBD2 (5 bases each). V lost 5 bases and J 6 bases, leaving 20 bases between the germline ends. There are 15 residues in the CDR3. CDR1 is MDHEN, CDR2 SYDVKM, per germline. CDR3 in amino acids: CASSTLGGTKSEQYF. Here the CDR3 DNA reads TGTGCCAGCAGTACCCTTGGGGGAACAAAGAGCGAGCAGTACTTC.

This clonotype has only a few counts. The V gene is TRBV30, the J gene TRBJ2-1; a weak D match, TRBD1 (5 bases). The CDR3 spans 13 residues. Germline-derived CDR1 and CDR2 are GTSNPN and SVGIG (reference sequence). V lost 3 bases and J 6 bases, leaving 12 bases between the germline ends. CDR3 DNA sequence: TGTGCCTGGAGGATAACAGGTGTCAATGAGCAGTTCTTC. This gives the protein CAWRITGVNEQFF.

This CDR3 reads CSPAGVRGETQYF. CDR3 bases: TGCAGCCCGGCGGGGGTCCGAGGGGAGACCCAGTACTTC. This chain uses TRBV20-1 with TRBJ2-5; 7 bases agree with TRBD2. CDR1 and CDR2 (germline): DFQATT, SNEGSKA (reference sequence). The CDR3 is 13 amino acids.

This chain uses TRBV12-3 or TRBV12-4 with TRBJ2-4; D gene ambiguous. The CDR3 is 11 amino acids. The V end lost 5 bases, the J end lost 4 bases, and 3 bases lay between the germline ends. Here the CDR3 reads CASSRKNIQYF. CDR3 DNA: TGTGCCAGCAGTCGTAAAAACATTCAGTACTTC.

This clonotype was seen a handful of times. The chain recombines TRBV2 with TRBJ1-4; D possibly corresponds to TRBD1 (6 bases). Trimming shortened V by 8 bases and J by 7 bases, and 11 bases separated the two germline ends. Germline CDR1 reads SNHLY; CDR2 reads FYNNEI. CDR3 length: 12 residues. The CDR3 sequence is CASGGASEKLFF. CDR3 DNA sequence: TGTGCCAGCGGGGGGGCAAGTGAAAAACTGTTTTTT.

This clonotype came up a few times. The gene calls are TRBV18 and TRBJ2-1, with D possibly matching TRBD2 (6 bases). This CDR3 contains 16 residues. Germline V gene sequence: CDR1 KGHSH, CDR2 LQKENI. Trimming removed 6 bases at V and 4 bases at J, with 19 bases between. DNA of the CDR3: TGTGCCAGCTCCCGGTATGGTGGGAGCGGGTACAATGAGCAGTTCTTC. It translates to CASSRYGGSGYNEQFF.

This clonotype has only a few counts. V usage is TRBV20-1 and J usage is TRBJ1-5, with 8 bases lining up with TRBD1. The CDR3 is made up of 15 amino acids. The V segment lost 1 base and the J segment 2 bases; nucleotides outside the gene matches: 4. CDR1 DFQATT and CDR2 SNEGSKA come from the germline V gene (reference sequence). The CDR3 DNA is TGCAGTGCTAGAGTGGGGACAGGTGGCAATCAGCCCCAGCATTTT. Residues: CSARVGTGGNQPQHF.

Points on this clonotype: A read error may produce the germline difference seen at one junction end. V is TRBV5-1 and J is TRBJ1-1; possibly TRBD1 for D (6 bases). This CDR3 region has 13 residues. Germline V gives CDR1 SGHRS, CDR2 YFSETQ. The DNA of the CDR3 is TGCGCCAGCGCCGGGACATCGAACCCTGAAGCTTTCTTT. It specifies CASAGTSNPEAFF. The complete variable domain, with remaining parts taken from reference TRBV5-1 and TRBJ1-1, reads KAGVTQTPRYLIKTRGQQVTLSCSPISGHRSVSWYQQTPGQGLQFLFEYFSETQRNKGNFPGRFSGRQFSNSRSEMNVSTLELGDSALYLCASAGTSNPEAFFGQGTRLTVV.

The chain has TRBV15 and TRBJ1-4; 10 bases match TRBD1. V shed 6 bases, J shed 10 bases, and the junction held 11 bases outside the gene matches. This CDR3 spans 15 amino acids. From germline, CDR1 is LNHNV and CDR2 YYDKDF (reference sequence). The CDR3 sequence is CATREGRQGARKLFF. The DNA for the CDR3 is TGTGCCACCAGGGAGGGGAGACAGGGGGCTCGAAAACTGTTTTTT.

The chain recombines TRBV20-1 with TRBJ2-2; TRBD2 matches at 16 bases. The CDR3 runs to 15 residues. Germline V gene lookup returns CDR1 DFQATT and CDR2 SNEGSKA (reference sequence). V shed 5 bases, J shed 7 bases, and the junction held 4 bases outside the gene matches. The CDR3 DNA follows: TGCAGTGCTCCGGGACTAGCGGGAGGGGACGGGGAGCTGTTTTTT. This translates into CSAPGLAGGDGELFF.

This sequence joins TRBV19 and TRBJ2-3; no reliable D call. Trimming cost V 5 bases and J 0 bases, with 9 bases left between them. This CDR3 has 14 amino acids. Germline V gives CDR1 LNHDA, CDR2 SQIVND (reference sequence). This CDR3 reads CASSLITSTDTQYF. The CDR3 nucleotides read TGTGCCAGTAGTCTGATCACTAGCACAGATACGCAGTATTTT.

The sample holds a few counts of this clonotype. The chain joins TRBV29-1 to TRBJ1-1; D perhaps matches TRBD1 (6 bases). The CDR3 has 13 amino acids. Germline V gene sequence: CDR1 SQVTM, CDR2 ANQGSEA. With 7 bases removed from V and 1 base from J, the gap between germline ends came to 13 bases. The CDR3 here is CSGGKGENTEAFF. The CDR3 coding sequence is TGCAGCGGGGGAAAGGGGGAGAACACTGAAGCTTTCTTT.

The chain has TRBV28 and TRBJ2-1; 10 nucleotides line up with TRBD2. The germline CDR1 and CDR2 sequences are MDHEN and SYDVKM. With V trimmed by 5 bases and J by 5 bases, 9 bases remained unmatched. This CDR3 is built from 16 residues. The DNA for the CDR3 is TGTGCCAGCAGTACACCAGCGGGAGGGCCCCACAATGAGCAGTTCTTC. It codes for CASSTPAGGPHNEQFF. The whole variable domain, filled in from reference TRBV28 and TRBJ2-1, reads DVKVTQSSRYLVKRTGEKVFLECVQDMDHENMFWYRQDPGLGLRLIYFSYDVKMKEKGDIPEGYSVSREKKERFSLILESASTNQTSMYLCASSTPAGGPHNEQFFGPGTRLTVL.